This section outlines one T cell receptor beta chain sequence together with its context. The CDR3 loop spans 13 amino acids. The V gene's germline CDR1 is SGHKS and CDR2 YYEKEE (reference sequence). V lost 0 bases and J lost 4, with 8 bases in between. Per the original methods: Estimation of nucleated cell counts relied on the amplification of reference gene primers. The data were produced by immunoSEQ multiplex PCR, yet TCRdb's version contains in-frame clones alone and is incomplete. V, J and clone size are those of that table, while D and trimming were read from the DNA. This table holds approximately 210,000 clones, around 83% found once. This entry belongs to a study of blood T cell repertoires in COVID-19. Study at large: There were acute and convalescent COVID-19 samples, and they came from the United States, Italy and Spain. Sources were T cells, B-cell-depleted T cells, or PBMCs; the material itself was cDNA or gDNA.

The V and J genes are TRBV5-5 and TRBJ2-7; D unclear. The sequenced sample consisted of peripheral blood. The receptor was derived from a woman aged 45-65 years with acute or convalescent COVID-19. The CDR3: CASSLEQPYEQYF. The DNA of the CDR3 is TGTGCCAGCAGCTTGGAACAACCATACGAGCAGTACTTC.